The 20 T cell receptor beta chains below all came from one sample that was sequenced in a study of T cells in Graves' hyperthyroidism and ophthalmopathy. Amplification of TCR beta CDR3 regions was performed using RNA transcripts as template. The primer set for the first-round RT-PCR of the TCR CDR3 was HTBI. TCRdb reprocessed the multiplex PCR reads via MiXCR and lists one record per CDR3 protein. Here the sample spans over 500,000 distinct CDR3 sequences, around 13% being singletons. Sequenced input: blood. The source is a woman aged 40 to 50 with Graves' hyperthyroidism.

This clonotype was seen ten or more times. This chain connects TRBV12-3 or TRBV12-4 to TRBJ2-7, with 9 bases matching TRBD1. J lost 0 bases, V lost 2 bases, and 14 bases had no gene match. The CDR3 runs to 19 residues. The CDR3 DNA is TGTGCCAGCAGTTTATCCGGATGGGGACAGGGCCCCATCTCCTACGAGCAGTACTTC. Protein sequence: CASSLSGWGQGPISYEQYF.

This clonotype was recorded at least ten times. CDR3 protein: CASTRGGAGSYNEQFF. The CDR3 coding sequence is TGTGCCAGCACTCGGGGGGGAGCTGGCTCCTACAATGAGCAGTTCTTC. This rearrangement joins TRBV28 to TRBJ2-1, with 8 bases that match TRBD2. Germline V gene data show CDR1 as MDHEN and CDR2 as SYDVKM. The V and J ends lost 7 bases and 0 bases, in that order; junction bases with no gene match: 8. The CDR3 contains 16 residues.

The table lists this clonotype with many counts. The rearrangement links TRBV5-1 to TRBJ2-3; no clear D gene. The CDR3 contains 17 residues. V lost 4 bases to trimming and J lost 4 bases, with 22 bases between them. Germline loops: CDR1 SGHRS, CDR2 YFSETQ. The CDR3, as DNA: TGCGCCAGCAGCGGCCTCAACTATGGGGTTGGGGCAGATACGCAGTATTTT. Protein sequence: CASSGLNYGVGADTQYF. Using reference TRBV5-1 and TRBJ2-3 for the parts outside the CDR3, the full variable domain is KAGVTQTPRYLIKTRGQQVTLSCSPISGHRSVSWYQQTPGQGLQFLFEYFSETQRNKGNFPGRFSGRQFSNSRSEMNVSTLELGDSALYLCASSGLNYGVGADTQYFGPGTRLTVL.

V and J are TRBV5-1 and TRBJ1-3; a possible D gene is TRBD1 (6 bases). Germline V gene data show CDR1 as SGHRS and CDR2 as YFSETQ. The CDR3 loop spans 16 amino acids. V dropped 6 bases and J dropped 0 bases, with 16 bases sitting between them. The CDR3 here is CASTSGARASGNTIYF. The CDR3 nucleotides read TGCGCCAGCACTTCGGGGGCCAGGGCCTCTGGAAACACCATATATTTT.

In DNA, the CDR3 is TGTGCCAGCTCGGGCGACACTGGAGCTAACTATGGCTACACCTTC. Its protein is CASSGDTGANYGYTF. The V and J genes are TRBV18 and TRBJ1-2; no clear D gene. The CDR3 extends over 15 amino acids. Looked up from germline, CDR1 is KGHSH and CDR2 is LQKENI. Deletions cut 6 bases from V and 0 bases from J, with 14 bases between.

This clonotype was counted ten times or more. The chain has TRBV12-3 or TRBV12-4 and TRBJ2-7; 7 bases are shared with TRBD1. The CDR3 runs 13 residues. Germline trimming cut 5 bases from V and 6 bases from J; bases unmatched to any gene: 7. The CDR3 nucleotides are TGTGCCAGCAGTCCAGGGGGTAAGGGCGAGCAGTACTTC. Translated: CASSPGGKGEQYF.

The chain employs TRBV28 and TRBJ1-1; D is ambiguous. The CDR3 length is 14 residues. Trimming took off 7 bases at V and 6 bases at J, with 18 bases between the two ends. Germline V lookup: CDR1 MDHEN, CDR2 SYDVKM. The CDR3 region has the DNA TGTGCCAGCAATTGGTCGACTGGGGTCGCTGAAGCTTTCTTT. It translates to CASNWSTGVAEAFF.

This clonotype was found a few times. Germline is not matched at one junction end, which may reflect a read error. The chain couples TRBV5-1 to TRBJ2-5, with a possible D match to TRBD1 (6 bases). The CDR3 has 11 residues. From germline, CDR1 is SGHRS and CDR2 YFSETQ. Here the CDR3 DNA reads TGCACCAGCGGACAGCCGGGGACCCAGTACTTC. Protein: CTSGQPGTQYF. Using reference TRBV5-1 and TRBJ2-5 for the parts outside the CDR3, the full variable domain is KAGVTQTPRYLIKTRGQQVTLSCSPISGHRSVSWYQQTPGQGLQFLFEYFSETQRNKGNFPGRFSGRQFSNSRSEMNVSTLELGDSALYLCTSGQPGTQYFGPGTRLLVL.

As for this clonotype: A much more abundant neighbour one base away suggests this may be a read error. CDR3 bases: TGCAGTGCTAGAGATTACAAGAACACCGGGGAGCTGGTTTTT. Its translation is CSARDYKNTGELVF. J is TRBJ2-2 and V is TRBV20-1, with D maybe TRBD2 (5 bases). This CDR3 contains 14 residues. CDR1 and CDR2 from the germline V gene are DFQATT and SNEGSKA (reference sequence).

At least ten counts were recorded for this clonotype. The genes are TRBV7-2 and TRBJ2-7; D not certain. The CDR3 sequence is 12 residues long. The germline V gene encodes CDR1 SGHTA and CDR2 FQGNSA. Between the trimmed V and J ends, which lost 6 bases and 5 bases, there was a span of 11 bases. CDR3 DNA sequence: TGTGCCAGCAGGTCCATGGCCGACGAGCAGTACTTC. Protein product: CASRSMADEQYF.

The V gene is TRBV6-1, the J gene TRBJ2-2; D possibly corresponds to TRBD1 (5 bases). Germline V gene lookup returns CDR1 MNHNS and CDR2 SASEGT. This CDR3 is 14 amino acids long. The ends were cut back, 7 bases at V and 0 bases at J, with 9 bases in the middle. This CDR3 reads CASNPGSNTGELFF. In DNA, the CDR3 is TGTGCCAGCAATCCAGGGTCGAACACCGGGGAGCTGTTTTTT.

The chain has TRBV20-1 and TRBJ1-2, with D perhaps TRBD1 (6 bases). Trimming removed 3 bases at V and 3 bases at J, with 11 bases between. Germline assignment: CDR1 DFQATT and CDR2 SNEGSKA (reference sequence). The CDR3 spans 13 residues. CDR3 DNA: TGCAGTGCTAGTGAGGACAGTTACTATGGCTACACCTTC. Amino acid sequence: CSASEDSYYGYTF.

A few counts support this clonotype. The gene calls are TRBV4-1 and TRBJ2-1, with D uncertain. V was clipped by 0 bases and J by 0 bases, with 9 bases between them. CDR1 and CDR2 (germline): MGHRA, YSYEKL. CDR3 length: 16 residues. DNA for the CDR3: TGCGCCAGCAGCCAAGAGGAGACACCCTCCTACAATGAGCAGTTCTTC. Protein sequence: CASSQEETPSYNEQFF.

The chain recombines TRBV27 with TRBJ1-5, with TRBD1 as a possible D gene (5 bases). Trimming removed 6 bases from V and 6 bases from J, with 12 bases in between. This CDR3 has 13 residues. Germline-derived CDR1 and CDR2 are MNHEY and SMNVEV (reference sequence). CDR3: CASRPTRVQPQHF. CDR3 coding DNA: TGTGCCAGCAGGCCAACCAGGGTTCAGCCCCAGCATTTT.

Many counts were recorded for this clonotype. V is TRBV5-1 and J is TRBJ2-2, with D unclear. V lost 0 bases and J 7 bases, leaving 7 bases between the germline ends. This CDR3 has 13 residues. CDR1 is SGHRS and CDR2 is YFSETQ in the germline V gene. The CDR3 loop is CASSLVEVGELFF. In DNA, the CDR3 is TGCGCCAGCAGCTTGGTAGAGGTCGGGGAGCTGTTTTTT.

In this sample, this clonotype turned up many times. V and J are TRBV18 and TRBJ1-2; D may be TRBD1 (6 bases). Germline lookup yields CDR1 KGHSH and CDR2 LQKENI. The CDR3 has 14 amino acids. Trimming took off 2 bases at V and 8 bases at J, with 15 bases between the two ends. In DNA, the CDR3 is TGTGCCAGCTCACCATCCTCGACAGGCGGCGGCTACACCTTC. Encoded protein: CASSPSSTGGGYTF.

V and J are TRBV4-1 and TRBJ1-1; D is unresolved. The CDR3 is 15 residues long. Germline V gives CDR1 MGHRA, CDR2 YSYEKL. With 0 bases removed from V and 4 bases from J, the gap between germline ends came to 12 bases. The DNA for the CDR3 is TGCGCCAGCAGCCAAGATGAACCTTCTTTCACTGAAGCTTTCTTT. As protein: CASSQDEPSFTEAFF.

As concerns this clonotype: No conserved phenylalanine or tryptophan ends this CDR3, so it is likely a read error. CDR3 DNA: TGCAGTGCCCCCAGATTCGAGGACTCCACTGAAGCTTTCCTT. Amino acids: CSAPRFEDSTEAFL. The gene calls are TRBV20-1 and TRBJ1-1; D unclear. The CDR3 loop spans 14 amino acids. Trimming left V 6 bases short and J 4 bases short, with 18 bases between. Germline loops: CDR1 DFQATT, CDR2 SNEGSKA (reference sequence).

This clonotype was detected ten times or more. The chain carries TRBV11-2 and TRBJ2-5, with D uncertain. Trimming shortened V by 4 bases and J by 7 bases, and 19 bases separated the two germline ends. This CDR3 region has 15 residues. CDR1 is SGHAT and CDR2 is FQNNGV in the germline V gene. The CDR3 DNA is TGTGCCAGCAGCTCCCCCCACCTGCCAAAATGGACCCAGTACTTC. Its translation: CASSSPHLPKWTQYF.

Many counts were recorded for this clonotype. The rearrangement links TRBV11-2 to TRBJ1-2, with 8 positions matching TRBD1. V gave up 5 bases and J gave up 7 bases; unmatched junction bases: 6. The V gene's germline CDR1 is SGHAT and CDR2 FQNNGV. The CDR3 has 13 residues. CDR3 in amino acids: CASSHGQGGGYTF. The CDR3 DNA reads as TGTGCCAGCAGCCACGGACAGGGAGGTGGCTACACCTTC.